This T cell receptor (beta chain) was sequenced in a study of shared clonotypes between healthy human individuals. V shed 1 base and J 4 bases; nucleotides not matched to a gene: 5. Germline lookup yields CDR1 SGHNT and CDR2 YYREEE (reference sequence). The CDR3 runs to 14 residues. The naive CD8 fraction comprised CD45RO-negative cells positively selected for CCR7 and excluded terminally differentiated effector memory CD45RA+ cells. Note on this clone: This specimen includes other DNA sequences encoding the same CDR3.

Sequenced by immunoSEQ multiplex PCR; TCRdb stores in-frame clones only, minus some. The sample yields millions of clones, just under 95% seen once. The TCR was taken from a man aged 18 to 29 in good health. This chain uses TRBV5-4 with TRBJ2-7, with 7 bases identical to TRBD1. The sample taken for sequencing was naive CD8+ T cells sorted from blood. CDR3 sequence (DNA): TGTGCCAGCAGCTTGTGGACAGGTGCTTACGAGCAGTACTTC. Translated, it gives CASSLWTGAYEQYF. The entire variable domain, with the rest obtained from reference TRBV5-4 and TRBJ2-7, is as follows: ETGVTQSPTHLIKTRGQQVTLRCSSQSGHNTVSWYQQALGQGPQFIFQYYREEENGRGNFPPRFSGLQFPNYSSELNVNALELDDSALYLCASSLWTGAYEQYFGPGTRLTVT.